This record concerns one T cell receptor beta chain sequence. Germline V gene data show CDR1 as SGHTA and CDR2 as FQGTGA. J lost 8 bases, V lost 5 bases, and 8 bases had no gene match. The CDR3 covers 13 residues. Profiling that covered TCR beta VDJ and CDR3 relied on genomic DNA as its template. One entry per CDR3 protein results from TCRdb running MiXCR on the reads. The sample yields 150,000 to 200,000 distinct CDR3 sequences, around 40% seen once. The data derive from a study of CD8+CD57+ T cells in acquired aplastic anemia. The overall study: An average of roughly 3 ug of DNA was obtained from sorted CD4+ and CD8+ cells.

The clonotype comes from a human donor in good health. Sequenced: sorted CD4+, CD8+, or CD8+CD57+ T cells (not recorded which) from PBMCs. V and J are TRBV7-3 and TRBJ1-2, with 7 nucleotides matching TRBD1. The CDR3 loop reads CASSPSGGVGYTF. CDR3 sequence (DNA): TGTGCCAGCAGCCCCTCAGGGGGGGTAGGCTACACCTTC.